The 13 T cell receptor beta chains below come from one sample, sequenced in a study of PD-L1 blockade in urothelial cancer. The time point: peripheral blood 6 weeks after treatment start. The assay was immunoSEQ multiplex PCR, and TCRdb's table has in-frame clones only and misses some. The data hold about 120,000 clones, with around 89% observed a single time. Material: PBMCs, obtained around atezolizumab (anti-PD-L1) treatment. The receptor source for this set is a man between 60 and 75 years old with urothelial cancer.

V usage is TRBV5-5 and J usage is TRBJ2-7; TRBD2 is a possible D gene (5 bases). Germline values: CDR1 SGHKS, CDR2 YYEKEE (reference sequence). Trimming took 3 bases from V and 2 from J, leaving 12 bases between them. The length of the CDR3 is 14 residues. The CDR3 DNA reads as TGTGCCAGCAGCTATGGACTGGCCGCCTACGAGCAGTACTTC. It encodes CASSYGLAAYEQYF. Filled out from reference TRBV5-5 and TRBJ2-7, the complete variable domain reads DAGVTQSPTHLIKTRGQQVTLRCSPISGHKSVSWYQQVLGQGPQFIFQYYEKEERGRGNFPDRFSARQFPNYSSELNVNALLLGDSALYLCASSYGLAAYEQYFGPGTRLTVT.

This rearrangement joins TRBV6-4 to TRBJ2-1, with 11 bases lining up with TRBD2. Germline V gives CDR1 MRHNA, CDR2 SNTAGT. The CDR3 has 15 amino acids. V was pared by 6 bases and J by 6 bases, with 7 bases of the junction left unmatched. The DNA of the CDR3 is TGTGCCAGCAGCCAACTAGCGGGGGCCCTCAATGAGCAGTTCTTC. Its protein product is CASSQLAGALNEQFF.

This clone appeared a single time. The chain joins TRBV28 to TRBJ1-3; D unclear. Germline V gene data show CDR1 as MDHEN and CDR2 as SYDVKM. This CDR3 is 14 amino acids long. Trimming took 5 bases from V and 0 from J, leaving 8 bases between them. The CDR3, as DNA: TGTGCCAGCAGTACCTCAGGCTCTGGAAACACCATATATTTT. It is translated as CASSTSGSGNTIYF.

The V call is TRBV6-4, the J call TRBJ2-1; 10 nucleotides line up with TRBD1. J lost 8 bases, V lost 4 bases, and 11 bases had no gene match. This CDR3 has 16 residues. CDR1 and CDR2 from the germline V gene are MRHNA and SNTAGT. This CDR3 reads CASSVSGTGVFYEQFF. The CDR3 DNA is TGTGCCAGCAGTGTCTCCGGGACAGGGGTTTTCTATGAGCAGTTCTTC.

This chain links TRBV11-3 with TRBJ2-2; 11 nucleotides line up with TRBD2. This CDR3 has 19 residues. Germline V gene lookup returns CDR1 SGHNT and CDR2 YENEEA. With V trimmed by 0 bases and J by 6 bases, 12 bases remained unmatched. The CDR3 nucleotides read TGTGCCAGCAGCTTAGATCGCGGTAGCGGGAGGGCCCTGGCCGGGGAGCTGTTTTTT. Translation gives CASSLDRGSGRALAGELFF.

The chain uses TRBV28 and TRBJ2-3; TRBD1 matches at 9 bases. The CDR3 length is 15 residues. Germline V gene data show CDR1 as MDHEN and CDR2 as SYDVKM. V shed 6 bases, J shed 3 bases, and the junction held 7 bases outside the gene matches. The CDR3 DNA sequence: TGTGCCAGCAGCCAGGACAGGGGAATTACAGATACGCAGTATTTT. It yields the protein CASSQDRGITDTQYF.

V and J are TRBV2 and TRBJ2-3, with 14 bases aligning to TRBD2. CDR3 length: 16 amino acids. CDR1 is SNHLY and CDR2 is FYNNEI in the germline V gene. Trimming took 6 bases from V and 5 from J; bases not matched to a gene: 7. CDR3 region: CASSEGLAGEVDTQYF. The CDR3 coding sequence is TGTGCCAGCAGCGAGGGACTAGCGGGAGAGGTAGATACGCAGTATTTT.

This chain links TRBV18 with TRBJ2-3; 8 nucleotides agree with TRBD1. Germline V lookup: CDR1 KGHSH, CDR2 LQKENI. V shed 1 base and J 5 bases; nucleotides not matched to a gene: 5. This CDR3 has 15 residues. CDR3 nucleotide sequence: TGTGCCAGCTCACCACTGGACAGGGATAAAGATACGCAGTATTTT. Residues: CASSPLDRDKDTQYF.

The genes are TRBV19 and TRBJ2-3, with 8 nucleotides matching TRBD1. The V gene's germline CDR1 is LNHDA and CDR2 SQIVND (reference sequence). After removal of 5 bases from V and 3 bases from J, the junction contained 4 bases not matched to a gene. CDR3 length equals 14 residues. CDR3 amino acids: CASSPRTGTDTQYF. For the CDR3, the DNA is TGTGCCAGTAGTCCTCGGACAGGGACAGATACGCAGTATTTT.

Here the CDR3 DNA reads TGTGCCACCCGGCTAGCGGACGAAGAGACCCAGTACTTC. This codes for CATRLADEETQYF. The chain uses TRBV28 and TRBJ2-5; 7 bases match TRBD2. CDR1 is MDHEN and CDR2 is SYDVKM in the germline V gene. There are 13 residues in the CDR3. Trimming cost V 10 bases and J 3 bases; bases outside gene matches: 8.

The chain has TRBV6-1 and TRBJ2-7; a possible D gene is TRBD1 (6 bases). Between the trimmed V and J ends, which lost 8 bases and 3 bases, there was a span of 11 bases. This CDR3 is built from 12 residues. Germline lookup yields CDR1 MNHNS and CDR2 SASEGT. The CDR3 is CASGRGGYEQYF. CDR3 sequence (DNA): TGTGCCAGCGGTCGAGGGGGCTACGAGCAGTACTTC.

V and J are TRBV18 and TRBJ1-1; 8 bases agree with TRBD1. CDR1 is KGHSH and CDR2 is LQKENI in the germline V gene. Trimming removed 5 bases from V and 6 bases from J; junction bases left unmatched: 5. CDR3 size: 13 residues. CDR3 nucleotide sequence: TGTGCCAGCTCAATAGACAGGGGCCCTGAAGCTTTCTTT. Protein: CASSIDRGPEAFF.

This clone was observed once. The V call is TRBV5-8, the J call TRBJ2-1; tentatively, D is TRBD2 (7 bases). V lost 0 bases to trimming and J lost 3 bases, with 13 bases between them. Germline V gene data show CDR1 as SGHTS and CDR2 as YDEGEE. This CDR3 contains 16 residues. CDR3 amino acids: CASSLARGAYYNEQFF. The CDR3 nucleotides read TGTGCCAGCAGCTTGGCCCGGGGGGCATACTACAATGAGCAGTTCTTC.